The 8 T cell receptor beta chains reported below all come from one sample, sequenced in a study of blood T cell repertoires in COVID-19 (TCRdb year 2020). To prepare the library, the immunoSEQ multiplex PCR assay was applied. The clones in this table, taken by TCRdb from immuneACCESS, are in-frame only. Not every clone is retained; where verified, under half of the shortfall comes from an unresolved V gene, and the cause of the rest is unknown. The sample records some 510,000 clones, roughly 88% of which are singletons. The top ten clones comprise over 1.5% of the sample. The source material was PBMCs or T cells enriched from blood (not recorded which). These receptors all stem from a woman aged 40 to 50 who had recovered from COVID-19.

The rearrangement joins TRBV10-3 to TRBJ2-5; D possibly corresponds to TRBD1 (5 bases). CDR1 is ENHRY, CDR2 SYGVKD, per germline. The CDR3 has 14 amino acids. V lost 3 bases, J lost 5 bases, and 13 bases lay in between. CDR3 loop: CAISDPGLRETQYF. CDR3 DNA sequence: TGTGCCATCAGTGACCCAGGGTTGCGGGAGACCCAGTACTTC.

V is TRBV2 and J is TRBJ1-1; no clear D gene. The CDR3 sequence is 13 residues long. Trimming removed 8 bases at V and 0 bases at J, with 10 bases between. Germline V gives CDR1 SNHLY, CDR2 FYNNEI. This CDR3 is CASVETLNTEAFF. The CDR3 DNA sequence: TGTGCCAGCGTTGAGACTCTGAACACTGAAGCTTTCTTT. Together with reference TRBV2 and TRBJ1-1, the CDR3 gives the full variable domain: EPEVTQTPSHQVTQMGQEVILRCVPISNHLYFYWYRQILGQKVEFLVSFYNNEISEKSEIFDDQFSVERPDGSNFTLKIRSTKLEDSAMYFCASVETLNTEAFFGQGTRLTVV.

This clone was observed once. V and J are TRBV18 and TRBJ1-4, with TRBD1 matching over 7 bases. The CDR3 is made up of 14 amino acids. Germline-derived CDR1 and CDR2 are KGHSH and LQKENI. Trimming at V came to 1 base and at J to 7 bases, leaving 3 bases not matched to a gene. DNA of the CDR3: TGTGCCAGCTCACCACAGGGGGCGCCTGAAAAACTGTTTTTT. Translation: CASSPQGAPEKLFF.

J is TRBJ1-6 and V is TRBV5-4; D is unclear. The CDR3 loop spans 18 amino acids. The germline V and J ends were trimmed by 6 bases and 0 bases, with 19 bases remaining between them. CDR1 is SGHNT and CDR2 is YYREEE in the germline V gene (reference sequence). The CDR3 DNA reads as TGTGCCAGCACCAGAGGAGGCGGCGTAACCTCCTATAATTCACCCCTCCACTTT. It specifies CASTRGGGVTSYNSPLHF. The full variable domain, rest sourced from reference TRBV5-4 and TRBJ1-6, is ETGVTQSPTHLIKTRGQQVTLRCSSQSGHNTVSWYQQALGQGPQFIFQYYREEENGRGNFPPRFSGLQFPNYSSELNVNALELDDSALYLCASTRGGGVTSYNSPLHFGNGTRLTVT.

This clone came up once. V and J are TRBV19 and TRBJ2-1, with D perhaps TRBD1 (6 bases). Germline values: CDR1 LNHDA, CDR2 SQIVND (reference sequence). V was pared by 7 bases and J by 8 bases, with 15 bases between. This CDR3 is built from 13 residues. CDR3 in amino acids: CASMAGVVDEQFF. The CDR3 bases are TGTGCCAGTATGGCAGGGGTAGTCGATGAGCAGTTCTTC.

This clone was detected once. The CDR3 loop reads CAISARDTGSLGEQFF. DNA for the CDR3: TGTGCCATCAGTGCCCGGGACACAGGTTCACTCGGTGAGCAGTTCTTC. The chain couples TRBV10-3 to TRBJ2-1, with D possibly TRBD1 on 6 matching bases. The germline V gene encodes CDR1 ENHRY and CDR2 SYGVKD. V lost 4 bases and J 9 bases, leaving 22 bases between the germline ends. The CDR3 totals 16 residues.

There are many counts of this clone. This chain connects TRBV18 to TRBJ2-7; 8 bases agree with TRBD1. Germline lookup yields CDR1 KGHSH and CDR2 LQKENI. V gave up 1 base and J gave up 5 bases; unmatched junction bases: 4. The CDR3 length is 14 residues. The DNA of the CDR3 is TGTGCCAGCTCACCACTAGGACAGGGCGACGAGCAGTACTTC. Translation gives CASSPLGQGDEQYF.

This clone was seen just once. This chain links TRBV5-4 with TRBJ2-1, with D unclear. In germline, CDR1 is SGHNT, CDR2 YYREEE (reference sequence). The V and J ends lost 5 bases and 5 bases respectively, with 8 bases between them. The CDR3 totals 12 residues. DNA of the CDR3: TGTGCCAGCAGTAGCCGGGACAATGAGCAGTTCTTC. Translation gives CASSSRDNEQFF.